This entry lists 29 T cell receptor beta chains sequenced from one sample in a study of beta chain features in type 1 diabetes. Study observations and caveats: For Type 1 diabetes patients, all four CD4+ subsets carried TCRB CDR3s that were moderately but significantly shorter.

Their antigen targets remain unknown. The sequenced template was cDNA made from the entire isolated RNA. The protocol was immunoSEQ multiplex PCR, while the TCRdb copy is restricted to in-frame clones and leaves out a portion. This sample carries 600,000 to 700,000 clones, 13% of them seen once, and the ten largest clones take less than 0.025%. Sequencing used naive CD4+ T cells from blood. All receptors derive from a young man with type 1 diabetes.

This clone was recorded a few times. V and J are TRBV9 and TRBJ2-5; D may be TRBD1 or TRBD2 (5 bases each). Germline CDR1 is SGDLS and CDR2 is YYNGEE. V dropped 0 bases and J dropped 2 bases, with 11 bases sitting between them. The CDR3 is 15 amino acids. CDR3 sequence: CASSVAGTSQETQYF. The CDR3 coding sequence is TGTGCCAGCAGCGTAGCTGGGACCTCTCAAGAGACCCAGTACTTC.

The V and J genes are TRBV21-1 and TRBJ2-2; the table's D call, TRBD1, was not checked against the DNA. TRBV21-1 is classified as a pseudogene. The CDR3 length is 17 residues. The DNA of the CDR3 is TGTGCCAGCAGCAAAGAGGAAGGGGGCCCCAGTACCGGGGAGCTGTTTTTT. It encodes CASSKEEGGPSTGELFF.

This CDR3 is CASSSSSAGELFF. CDR3 DNA sequence: TGTGCCAGCAGTTCAAGCTCTGCCGGGGAGCTGTTTTTT. J is TRBJ2-2 and V is TRBV28; D not resolved. Deletions cut 4 bases from V and 6 bases from J, with 9 bases between. The CDR3 is 13 amino acids. Looked up from germline, CDR1 is MDHEN and CDR2 is SYDVKM.

The V and J genes are TRBV18 and TRBJ2-7; D is unclear. CDR1 KGHSH and CDR2 LQKENI come from the germline V gene. Between the trimmed V and J ends, which lost 0 bases and 6 bases, there was a span of 9 bases. The CDR3 spans 13 residues. CDR3 DNA sequence: TGTGCCAGCTCACCACCGTGGGGTTCCGAGCAGTACTTC. Translation gives CASSPPWGSEQYF.

V gene TRBV2 combines with J gene TRBJ1-5; D is undetermined. CDR1 SNHLY and CDR2 FYNNEI come from the germline V gene. Trimming took 1 base from V and 5 from J, leaving 9 bases between them. This CDR3 comprises 14 residues. For the CDR3, the DNA is TGTGCCAGCAGTGAAGGACGGTCCGATCAGCCCCAGCATTTT. Amino acid sequence: CASSEGRSDQPQHF.

The chain has TRBV5-4 and TRBJ2-5; maybe TRBD2 (6 bases). This CDR3 comprises 15 residues. V dropped 0 bases and J dropped 0 bases, with 9 bases sitting between them. Germline loops: CDR1 SGHNT, CDR2 YYREEE (reference sequence). The CDR3 DNA sequence: TGTGCCAGCAGCTTGGGGGGGGAAAACCAAGAGACCCAGTACTTC. Protein product: CASSLGGENQETQYF. The variable domain in full, completed from reference TRBV5-4 and TRBJ2-5, reads ETGVTQSPTHLIKTRGQQVTLRCSSQSGHNTVSWYQQALGQGPQFIFQYYREEENGRGNFPPRFSGLQFPNYSSELNVNALELDDSALYLCASSLGGENQETQYFGPGTRLLVL.

The V call is TRBV30, the J call TRBJ1-4; D gene unclear. Trimming removed 3 bases from V and 7 bases from J, with 15 bases in between. In germline, CDR1 is GTSNPN, CDR2 SVGIG (reference sequence). There are 14 residues in the CDR3. The CDR3: CAWSDRTLLEKLFF. The CDR3 DNA follows: TGTGCCTGGAGCGACCGGACCCTCCTTGAAAAACTGTTTTTT.

This clone was detected only a few times. The identical CDR3 is also encoded by other nucleotide sequences in the sample. The chain links TRBV19 to TRBJ2-3; TRBD2 matches at 8 bases. There are 14 residues in the CDR3. Germline CDR1 reads LNHDA; CDR2 reads SQIVND (reference sequence). Germline trimming cut 3 bases from V and 1 base from J; bases unmatched to any gene: 0. The DNA of the CDR3 is TGTGCCAGTAGTATCGGGGGGGGCACAGATACGCAGTATTTT. Translated: CASSIGGGTDTQYF.

This clone turned up a few times. The gene calls are TRBV5-1 and TRBJ1-2, with D uncertain. This CDR3 is 15 amino acids long. Trimming shortened V by 3 bases and J by 6 bases, and 18 bases separated the two germline ends. Germline V gene lookup returns CDR1 SGHRS and CDR2 YFSETQ. CDR3 bases: TGCGCCAGCAGCTCCACCGGGCCTAAGGGCAATGGCTACACCTTC. It yields the protein CASSSTGPKGNGYTF. Filled out from reference TRBV5-1 and TRBJ1-2, the complete variable domain reads KAGVTQTPRYLIKTRGQQVTLSCSPISGHRSVSWYQQTPGQGLQFLFEYFSETQRNKGNFPGRFSGRQFSNSRSEMNVSTLELGDSALYLCASSSTGPKGNGYTFGSGTRLTVV.

Comments on this clone: Other nucleotide sequences from this sample produce the same CDR3. V usage is TRBV4-1 and J usage is TRBJ2-7; D uncertain. Deletions cut 0 bases from V and 6 bases from J, with 9 bases between. Germline-derived CDR1 and CDR2 are MGHRA and YSYEKL. This CDR3 contains 13 residues. The CDR3 DNA follows: TGCGCCAGCAGCCAAGATCGTGGCTCCGAGCAGTACTTC. It specifies CASSQDRGSEQYF.

V usage is TRBV5-1 and J usage is TRBJ1-1; 8 nucleotides match TRBD1. The V gene's germline CDR1 is SGHRS and CDR2 YFSETQ. CDR3 length: 17 residues. The trim removed 2 bases at V and 0 bases at J, leaving 9 bases unmatched. CDR3 region: CASSFDRGQRVNTEAFF. CDR3 DNA: TGCGCCAGCAGCTTCGACAGGGGACAGAGGGTGAACACTGAAGCTTTCTTT.

The table lists this clone with a few counts. V usage is TRBV6-5 and J usage is TRBJ1-2; D is uncertain. The CDR3 is 14 residues long. CDR1 and CDR2 (germline): MNHEY, SVGAGI. Trimming removed 2 bases at V and 0 bases at J, with 7 bases between. CDR3 nucleotide sequence: TGTGCCAGCAGTTACCTGGGAGCTAACTATGGCTACACCTTC. As protein: CASSYLGANYGYTF.

CDR3: CASSPPTERIEQFF. As DNA, the CDR3 is TGTGCCAGCTCACCACCGACAGAAAGGATTGAGCAGTTCTTC. The chain links TRBV18 to TRBJ2-1, with a possible D match to TRBD1 (5 bases). V lost 0 bases and J 9 bases, leaving 12 bases between the germline ends. CDR1 KGHSH and CDR2 LQKENI come from the germline V gene. This CDR3 region has 14 residues.

This clone occurred a few times. This sequence joins TRBV28 and TRBJ2-4; D is possibly TRBD1 (5 bases). Trimming pared 7 bases from V and 0 bases from J, leaving 10 bases between. The length of the CDR3 is 14 residues. Germline assignment: CDR1 MDHEN and CDR2 SYDVKM. The CDR3 reads CASINQGAKNIQYF. CDR3 nucleotides: TGTGCCAGCATCAACCAGGGAGCCAAAAACATTCAGTACTTC.

The rearrangement joins TRBV30 to TRBJ1-1; D is perhaps TRBD1 (6 bases). From germline, CDR1 is GTSNPN and CDR2 SVGIG (reference sequence). Trimming cost V 3 bases and J 10 bases, with 15 bases left between them. The CDR3 is made up of 12 amino acids. CDR3 region: CAWSGTGKRAFF. CDR3 DNA sequence: TGTGCCTGGAGCGGTACAGGGAAACGAGCTTTCTTT.

The chain couples TRBV9 to TRBJ2-3; D may be TRBD2 (5 bases). Looked up from germline, CDR1 is SGDLS and CDR2 is YYNGEE. The length of the CDR3 is 13 residues. The V end lost 3 bases, the J end lost 6 bases, and 11 bases lay between the germline ends. The CDR3 DNA follows: TGTGCCAGCAGCGCCTCGACGGGGGATACGCAGTATTTT. The encoded protein is CASSASTGDTQYF.

The rearrangement joins TRBV19 to TRBJ1-1, with 10 bases lining up with TRBD1. This CDR3 comprises 16 residues. The V gene's germline CDR1 is LNHDA and CDR2 SQIVND (reference sequence). Trimming took 5 bases from V and 1 from J; bases not matched to a gene: 7. The CDR3 sequence: CASSPWDRGKNTEAFF. The CDR3 nucleotides read TGTGCCAGTAGTCCCTGGGACAGGGGAAAGAACACTGAAGCTTTCTTT.

This rearrangement joins TRBV30 to TRBJ1-2; D call uncertain. Trimming removed 5 bases at V and 9 bases at J, with 13 bases between. The V gene's germline CDR1 is GTSNPN and CDR2 SVGIG (reference sequence). This CDR3 is built from 11 residues. CDR3 residues: CAWEKTLRYTF. CDR3 DNA sequence: TGTGCCTGGGAGAAGACCCTGCGCTACACCTTC.

The rearrangement uses TRBV30 and TRBJ2-1; the D is unclear. CDR1 GTSNPN and CDR2 SVGIG come from the germline V gene (reference sequence). Deletions cut 3 bases from V and 6 bases from J, with 12 bases between. This CDR3 is built from 13 residues. CDR3 bases: TGTGCCTGGAGCTCCTCAAACCTCAATGAGCAGTTCTTC. Translation: CAWSSSNLNEQFF.

This clone was found a few times. CDR3 protein: CASSLGRENTEAFF. CDR3 nucleotide sequence: TGTGCCAGCAGCTTGGGCAGGGAGAACACTGAAGCTTTCTTT. This sequence joins TRBV7-9 and TRBJ1-1; D perhaps matches TRBD1 (5 bases). CDR3 length: 14 amino acids. The V and J ends lost 3 bases and 1 base respectively, with 9 bases between them. Germline-derived CDR1 and CDR2 are SEHNR and FQNEAQ (reference sequence).

This chain uses TRBV4-1 with TRBJ2-1; the match to TRBD2 covers 8 bases. Germline-derived CDR1 and CDR2 are MGHRA and YSYEKL. The CDR3 contains 17 residues. V lost 0 bases to trimming and J lost 0 bases; unmatched junction nucleotides: 4. CDR3 loop: CASSQDRGGYSYNEQFF. CDR3 in DNA: TGCGCCAGCAGCCAAGATCGGGGGGGGTACTCCTACAATGAGCAGTTCTTC.

CDR3 protein: CASSQDKGTKNSPLHF. The DNA of the CDR3 is TGCGCCAGCAGCCAAGATAAGGGGACGAAAAATTCACCCCTCCACTTT. The chain couples TRBV4-1 to TRBJ1-6, with D possibly TRBD1 on 5 matching bases. The CDR3 spans 16 residues. V was clipped by 0 bases and J by 7 bases, with 13 bases between them. Per the germline V gene, CDR1 is MGHRA and CDR2 is YSYEKL.

The chain combines TRBV5-1 with TRBJ2-7, with TRBD1 matching over 8 bases. The trim removed 0 bases at V and 0 bases at J, leaving 5 bases unmatched. This CDR3 is 16 amino acids long. CDR1 and CDR2 from the germline V gene are SGHRS and YFSETQ. The CDR3 is CASSLAGQGASYEQYF. CDR3 nucleotide sequence: TGCGCCAGCAGCTTGGCCGGGCAGGGGGCCTCCTACGAGCAGTACTTC.

The chain uses TRBV21-1 and TRBJ1-2. TRBV21-1 is annotated as a pseudogene. CDR3 length equals 15 residues. The CDR3 coding sequence is TGTGCCAGCACCGTAGGGGGGACGGCTATCAAAGGCTACACCTTC. Its protein is CASTVGGTAIKGYTF.

This clone was seen a few times. The rearrangement links TRBV7-9 to TRBJ2-3; possible D gene TRBD2, 6 bases. This CDR3 is 12 amino acids long. Looked up from germline, CDR1 is SEHNR and CDR2 is FQNEAQ (reference sequence). V was cut by 2 bases and J by 8 bases, with 8 bases left in between. The CDR3 sequence is CASSLRRGTQYF. CDR3 DNA sequence: TGTGCCAGCAGCTTAAGGCGGGGTACGCAGTATTTT. The variable domain in full, with the rest retrieved from reference TRBV7-9 and TRBJ2-3, is DTGVSQNPRHKITKRGQNVTFRCDPISEHNRLYWYRQTLGQGPEFLTYFQNEAQLEKSRLLSDRFSAERPKGSFSTLEIQRTEQGDSAMYLCASSLRRGTQYFGPGTRLTVL.

The chain recombines TRBV30 with TRBJ2-7; a possible D gene is TRBD2 (6 bases). Germline V CDR1 and CDR2: GTSNPN, SVGIG (reference sequence). The CDR3 has 15 amino acids. Trimming pared 3 bases from V and 6 bases from J, leaving 21 bases between. CDR3: CAWRQPRRWGGEQYF. The CDR3 DNA reads TGTGCCTGGAGGCAGCCACGACGCTGGGGAGGCGAGCAGTACTTC.

There are a few counts of this clone. Compared with germline, one end of the junction differs, possibly owing to a read error. The chain combines TRBV10-3 with TRBJ1-1, with D unclear. The CDR3 sequence is 11 residues long. Per the germline V gene, CDR1 is ENHRY and CDR2 is SYGVKD. CDR3 loop: CAIGLNSEAFF. The DNA for the CDR3 is TGTGCCATCGGGTTGAACTCTGAAGCTTTCTTT.

The CDR3 DNA reads as TGTGCCAGCAGTTCGGGACTCATAGAGACCCAGTACTTC. Amino acid sequence: CASSSGLIETQYF. The rearrangement joins TRBV2 to TRBJ2-5, with a tentative D call TRBD2 (6 bases). Germline lookup yields CDR1 SNHLY and CDR2 FYNNEI. This CDR3 contains 13 residues. Trimming removed 5 bases at V and 4 bases at J, with 11 bases between. Filled out from reference TRBV2 and TRBJ2-5, the complete variable domain reads EPEVTQTPSHQVTQMGQEVILRCVPISNHLYFYWYRQILGQKVEFLVSFYNNEISEKSEIFDDQFSVERPDGSNFTLKIRSTKLEDSAMYFCASSSGLIETQYFGPGTRLLVL.

The rearrangement joins TRBV25-1 to TRBJ1-1, with D uncertain. There are 14 residues in the CDR3. V gave up 3 bases and J gave up 1 base, with 9 bases separating them. Germline CDR1 and CDR2: MGHDK and SYGVNS. The CDR3 sequence is CASSDPSRNTEAFF. CDR3 DNA sequence: TGTGCCAGCAGTGATCCCTCCAGGAACACTGAAGCTTTCTTT.